The 20 T cell receptor beta chains given below trace back to one sample, sequenced in a study of T cells in Graves' hyperthyroidism and ophthalmopathy (dated by TCRdb to about 2019). Library prep was done by multiplex PCR. These reads were obtained on an Illumina HiSeq 2000. TCR beta CDR3 regions were amplified from RNA transcripts. The first round of RT-PCR for the TCR CDR3 was performed with the HTBI primer set and the Qiagen OneStep RT-PCR kit. TCRdb reran the public reads through fastp at Q25 and MiXCR, keeping productive beta chains. Rows are combined by CDR3 protein, so each entry shows the most common genes and DNA. Within this sample are approximately 400,000 distinct CDR3 sequences, with 20% to 30% of them counted one time only. About 70% of the sample belongs to the ten largest clones. The source material was blood. These receptors were collected from a man between 45 and 60 years old with Graves' hyperthyroidism.

The chain combines TRBV5-1 with TRBJ2-7, with 7 bases matching TRBD2. CDR1 and CDR2 (germline): SGHRS, YFSETQ. J gave up 2 bases and V 4 bases, and 12 bases lay outside the gene matches. The CDR3 contains 16 residues. CDR3 loop: CASSRPAGEFPYEQYF. CDR3 bases: TGCGCCAGCAGCCGACCGGCGGGAGAATTTCCCTACGAGCAGTACTTC.

This clonotype was observed a handful of times. The chain uses TRBV7-2 and TRBJ2-2; D is unresolved. Trimming removed 6 bases at V and 0 bases at J, with 11 bases between. CDR1 is SGHTA and CDR2 is FQGNSA in the germline V gene. This CDR3 region has 15 residues. The CDR3: CASSSARPNTGELFF. The CDR3 bases are TGTGCCAGCAGTTCGGCGAGACCGAACACCGGGGAGCTGTTTTTT. The full variable domain, its missing parts supplied by reference TRBV7-2 and TRBJ2-2, is GAGVSQSPSNKVTEKGKDVELRCDPISGHTALYWYRQSLGQGLEFLIYFQGNSAPDKSGLPSDRFSAERTGGSVSTLTIQRTQQEDSAVYLCASSSARPNTGELFFGEGSRLTVL.

The V gene is TRBV27, the J gene TRBJ2-1, with D possibly being TRBD1 (6 bases). The CDR3 runs 13 residues. Germline CDR1 MNHEY, CDR2 SMNVEV (reference sequence). Trimming took 4 bases from V and 11 from J, leaving 15 bases between them. The CDR3 reads CASSYSTGSQQFF. The DNA for the CDR3 is TGTGCCAGCAGTTACTCCACAGGGTCTCAGCAGTTCTTC.

This clonotype was seen only a few times. The CDR3: CASSPRQTSSGYGYTF. The CDR3 coding sequence is TGTGCCAGCAGTCCCAGACAAACTTCCTCGGGCTATGGCTACACCTTC. V gene TRBV12-3 or TRBV12-4 combines with J gene TRBJ1-2, with unresolved D. The CDR3 totals 16 residues. Trimming shortened V by 5 bases and J by 4 bases, and 20 bases separated the two germline ends.

This clonotype was detected only a few times. CDR3 protein: CASRTAGGGGVGNTIYF. The CDR3 bases are TGTGCCAGCAGGACGGCAGGGGGCGGTGGAGTGGGAAACACCATATATTTT. The chain uses TRBV28 and TRBJ1-3; 8 nucleotides line up with TRBD1. The germline V gene has CDR1 MDHEN and CDR2 SYDVKM. V gave up 6 bases and J gave up 4 bases; unmatched junction bases: 14. The CDR3 is 17 residues long.

This clonotype was observed a few times. CDR3 loop: CASSSQGARDEKLFF. The CDR3 nucleotides read TGCGCCAGCAGCTCTCAGGGGGCGCGGGATGAAAAACTGTTTTTT. J is TRBJ1-4 and V is TRBV5-1; 8 nucleotides align to TRBD1. From germline, CDR1 is SGHRS and CDR2 YFSETQ. V gave up 3 bases and J gave up 6 bases; unmatched junction bases: 7. The CDR3 consists of 15 residues.

Comment on this clonotype: This may be a read error: a much more frequent sequence differs by one nucleotide. The chain carries TRBV3-1 and TRBJ2-1; TRBD2 aligns across 8 bases. V was clipped by 3 bases and J by 9 bases; unmatched bases: 7. Germline lookup yields CDR1 LGHDT and CDR2 YNNKEL (reference sequence). The CDR3 extends over 14 amino acids. The CDR3 DNA sequence: TGTGCCAGCAGCCAGGCGGGAGGTCGGACTGAGCAGTTCTTC. This translates into CASSQAGGRTEQFF.

This clonotype was counted ten times or more. The chain uses TRBV3-1 and TRBJ2-2; D perhaps matches TRBD2 (5 bases). Germline-derived CDR1 and CDR2 are LGHDT and YNNKEL (reference sequence). V lost 2 bases and J lost 6, with 22 bases in between. CDR3 size: 18 residues. The DNA for the CDR3 is TGTGCCAGCAGCCAACGTATTGGGAGAAGAAGTGTCGCCGGGGAGCTGTTTTTT. It is translated as CASSQRIGRRSVAGELFF. The complete variable domain, with remaining parts taken from reference TRBV3-1 and TRBJ2-2, reads DTAVSQTPKYLVTQMGNDKSIKCEQNLGHDTMYWYKQDSKKFLKIMFSYNNKELIINETVPNRFSPKSPDKAHLNLHINSLELGDSAVYFCASSQRIGRRSVAGELFFGEGSRLTVL.

This chain links TRBV6-1 with TRBJ1-2; maybe TRBD1 (5 bases). V dropped 5 bases and J dropped 4 bases, with 20 bases sitting between them. The CDR3 spans 16 residues. CDR1 and CDR2 (germline): MNHNS, SASEGT. DNA for the CDR3: TGTGCCAGCAGTCCGTCAGGGAACAGTCCTATCTATGGCTACACCTTC. Translating it yields CASSPSGNSPIYGYTF.

J is TRBJ2-7 and V is TRBV24-1; no firm D call. V was cut by 9 bases and J by 0 bases, with 14 bases left in between. The CDR3 covers 14 residues. The germline V gene encodes CDR1 KGHDR and CDR2 SFDVKD. CDR3: CATGSKHSSYEQYF. The CDR3 DNA sequence: TGTGCCACCGGCAGTAAACACAGCTCCTACGAGCAGTACTTC.

A single count supports this clonotype. The chain employs TRBV20-1 and TRBJ1-1; weak D call: TRBD1 (6 bases). Germline V gene data show CDR1 as DFQATT and CDR2 as SNEGSKA (reference sequence). Trimming shortened V by 6 bases and J by 1 base, and 15 bases separated the two germline ends. The CDR3 is 14 amino acids. The CDR3 loop reads CSALMGGGNTEAFF. CDR3 nucleotides: TGCAGTGCCCTAATGGGGGGCGGGAACACTGAAGCTTTCTTT.

The table lists this clonotype with a few counts. V gene TRBV15 combines with J gene TRBJ2-3, with D uncertain. Germline values: CDR1 LNHNV, CDR2 YYDKDF (reference sequence). V lost 3 bases, J lost 5 bases, and 3 bases lay in between. This CDR3 is 11 amino acids long. This CDR3 is CATSSQDTQYF. The CDR3 DNA sequence: TGTGCCACCAGCAGTCAAGATACGCAGTATTTT.

This clonotype showed up many times. The chain recombines TRBV12-3 or TRBV12-4 with TRBJ2-5, with D tentatively TRBD2 (5 bases). Trimming took 4 bases from V and 5 from J, leaving 14 bases between them. The CDR3 consists of 14 residues. Here the CDR3 reads CASSSGVPSETQYF. The CDR3 DNA follows: TGTGCCAGCAGTTCCGGGGTGCCTTCCGAGACCCAGTACTTC.

This clonotype was observed a few times. The CDR3 loop is CASSQLGNQPQHF. The DNA of the CDR3 is TGTGCCAGCAGCCAACTAGGGAATCAGCCCCAGCATTTT. The chain joins TRBV14 to TRBJ1-5; D remains unclear. Trimming left V 2 bases short and J 4 bases short, with 6 bases between. CDR3 length: 13 residues. Germline V lookup: CDR1 SGHDN, CDR2 FVKESK.

There are many counts of this clonotype. CDR3 nucleotides: TGTGCCAGCAGTTTGGGACAGGGAAGGGCAGATACGCAGTATTTT. It translates to CASSLGQGRADTQYF. The chain recombines TRBV12-3 or TRBV12-4 with TRBJ2-3, with TRBD1 matching over 9 bases. The CDR3 is 15 residues long. V trimming: 3 bases; J trimming: 4 bases; junction bases outside the gene matches: 5.

The V call is TRBV7-9, the J call TRBJ1-1; no clear D. The CDR3 length is 12 residues. The germline V gene encodes CDR1 SEHNR and CDR2 FQNEAQ (reference sequence). V was trimmed by 4 bases and J by 4 bases, leaving 7 bases between them. This CDR3 is CASSSLGTEAFF. The CDR3 DNA reads as TGTGCCAGCAGCTCCTTGGGCACTGAAGCTTTCTTT.

This clonotype occurred many times. DNA for the CDR3: TGTGCCAGCAGCCAAGGGGGGTCGGACGGGGAGCTGTTTTTT. Protein sequence: CASSQGGSDGELFF. V is TRBV3-1 and J is TRBJ2-2; either TRBD1 or TRBD2 may supply D (5 bases each). Germline values: CDR1 LGHDT, CDR2 YNNKEL (reference sequence). The CDR3 extends over 14 amino acids. V lost 1 base, J lost 7 bases, and 10 bases lay in between.

The table lists this clonotype with a few counts. CDR3 amino acids: CASSSGDGFGYTF. CDR3 nucleotide sequence: TGTGCCAGCAGCTCCGGGGACGGTTTTGGCTACACCTTC. The gene calls are TRBV11-3 and TRBJ1-2; possible D gene TRBD1, 5 bases. The length of the CDR3 is 13 residues. Germline lookup yields CDR1 SGHNT and CDR2 YENEEA. V lost 4 bases and J 7 bases, leaving 13 bases between the germline ends.

This clonotype was picked up one time. One end of the junction is discordant with germline, which a read error may explain. The chain carries TRBV14 and TRBJ2-1; possible D gene TRBD2, 6 bases. This CDR3 has 16 residues. Germline loops: CDR1 SGHDN, CDR2 FVKESK. The chain's CDR3 is CTSSQDSRRGYNEQFF. The CDR3 DNA is TGTACCAGCAGCCAAGATAGCCGGCGGGGTTACAATGAGCAGTTCTTC.

In its sample, this clonotype was seen once. The chain has TRBV6-2 or TRBV6-3 and TRBJ2-2; 7 bases fit TRBD1. Germline CDR1 MNHEY, CDR2 SVGEGT. Trimming cost V 5 bases and J 3 bases; bases outside gene matches: 9. CDR3 length equals 16 residues. In DNA, the CDR3 is TGTGCCAGCAGTCGCACCGGGACAGCCTACACCGGGGAGCTGTTTTTT. This translates into CASSRTGTAYTGELFF.